This T cell receptor beta chain was profiled in a study of early T cells in non-severe SARS-CoV-2 infection. TCRdb analysed the 5' RACE reads with MiXCR anew, one entry per CDR3 protein. The data contain about 99,000 distinct CDR3 sequences, 16% of them singletons. The V gene's germline CDR1 is DFQATT and CDR2 SNEGSKA (reference sequence). V lost 5 bases to trimming and J lost 0 bases; unmatched junction nucleotides: 6. The CDR3 contains 15 residues. This clonotype was seen a handful of times. This clonotype was obtained from an adult who was a healthcare worker with PCR-confirmed SARS-CoV-2 infection or an uninfected control (not recorded which). This chain links TRBV20-1 with TRBJ2-3; TRBD2 aligns across 9 bases. Sequenced input: whole blood. The CDR3, as DNA: TGCAGTGCTCTTATCAGCGGGGGGAGCACAGATACGCAGTATTTT. Its protein product is CSALISGGSTDTQYF.